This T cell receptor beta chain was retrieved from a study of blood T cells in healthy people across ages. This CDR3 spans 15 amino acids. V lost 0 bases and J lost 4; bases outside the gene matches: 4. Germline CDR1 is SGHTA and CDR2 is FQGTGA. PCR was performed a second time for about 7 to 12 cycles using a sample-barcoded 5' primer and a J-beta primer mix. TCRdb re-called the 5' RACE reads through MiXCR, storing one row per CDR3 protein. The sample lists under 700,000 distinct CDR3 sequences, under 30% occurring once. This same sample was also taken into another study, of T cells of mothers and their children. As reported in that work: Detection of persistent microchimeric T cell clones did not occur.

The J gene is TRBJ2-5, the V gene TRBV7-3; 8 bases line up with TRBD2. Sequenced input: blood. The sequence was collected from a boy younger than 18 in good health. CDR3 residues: CASSLTSGMTETQYF. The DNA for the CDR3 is TGTGCCAGCAGCTTAACTAGCGGGATGACAGAGACCCAGTACTTC.